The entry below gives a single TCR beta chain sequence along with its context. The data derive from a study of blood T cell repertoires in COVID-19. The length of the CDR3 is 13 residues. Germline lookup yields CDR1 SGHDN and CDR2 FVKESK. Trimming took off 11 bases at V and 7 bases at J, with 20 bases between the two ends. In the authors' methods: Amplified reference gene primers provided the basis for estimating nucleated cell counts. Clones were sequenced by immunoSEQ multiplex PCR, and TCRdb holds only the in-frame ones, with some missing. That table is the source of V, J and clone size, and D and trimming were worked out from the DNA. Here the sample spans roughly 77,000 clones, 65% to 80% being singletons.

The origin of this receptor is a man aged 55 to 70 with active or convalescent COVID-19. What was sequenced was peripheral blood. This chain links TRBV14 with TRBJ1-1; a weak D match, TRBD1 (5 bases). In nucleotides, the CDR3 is TGTGCCTGCGCGGGGGATATGATTAGTGAAGCTTTCTTT. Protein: CACAGDMISEAFF.